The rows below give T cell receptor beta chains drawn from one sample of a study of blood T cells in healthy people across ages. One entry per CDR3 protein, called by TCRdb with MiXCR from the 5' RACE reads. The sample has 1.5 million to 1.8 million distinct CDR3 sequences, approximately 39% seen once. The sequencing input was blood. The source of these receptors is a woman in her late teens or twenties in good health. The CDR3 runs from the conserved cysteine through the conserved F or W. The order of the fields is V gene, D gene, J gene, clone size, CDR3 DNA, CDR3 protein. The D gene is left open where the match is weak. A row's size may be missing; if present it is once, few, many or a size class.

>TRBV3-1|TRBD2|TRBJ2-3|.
TGTGCCAGCAGCCAAGGTCCCGTGGCCCGGACTAGCGGGAGTACAGATACGCAGTATTTT
CASSQGPVARTSGSTDTQYF
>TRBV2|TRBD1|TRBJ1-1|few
TGTGCCAGCAGAACAGGGGGCTATGGCACTGAAGCTTTCTTT
CASRTGGYGTEAFF
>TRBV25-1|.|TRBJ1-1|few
TGTGCCAGCGCCATGGGGGCTCGTACTGAAGCTTTCTTT
CASAMGARTEAFF
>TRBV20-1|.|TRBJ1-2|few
TGCAGTGCTACAAGAACCCTCGGGTACGGCTACACCTTC
CSATRTLGYGYTF
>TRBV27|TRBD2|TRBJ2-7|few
TGTGCCAGCAGTTCCCGGGGGGATACCTACGAGCAGTACTTC
CASSSRGDTYEQYF
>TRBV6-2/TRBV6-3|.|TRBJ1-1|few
TGTGCCAGCACCCACGGCCAAGGCACTGAAGCTTTCTTT
CASTHGQGTEAFF
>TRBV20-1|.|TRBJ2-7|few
TGCAGTGCTAGCCATGACGTCAATCGGGCCCAGTACTTC
CSASHDVNRAQYF
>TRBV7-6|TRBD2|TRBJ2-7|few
TGTGCCAGCACGGGGACTAGCAACGACGAGCAGTACTTC
CASTGTSNDEQYF
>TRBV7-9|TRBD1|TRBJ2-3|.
TGTGCCAGCAGCTCCGGGACAGGGTATAGCACAGATACGCAGTATTTT
CASSSGTGYSTDTQYF
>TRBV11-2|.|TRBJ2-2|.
TGTGCCAGCAGCCGAGATCGGGGGGCCGTGACCGGGGAGCTGTTTTTT
CASSRDRGAVTGELFF
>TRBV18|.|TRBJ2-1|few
TGTGCCAGCTCTCCCCGGGGTGATTTGGCGAATGAGCAGTTCTTC
CASSPRGDLANEQFF
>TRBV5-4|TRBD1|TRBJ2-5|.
TGTGCCAGCAGTCCCGGGACAGATCCTAGAATCCTATACAATGAGCAGTACTTC
CASSPGTDPRILYNEQYF
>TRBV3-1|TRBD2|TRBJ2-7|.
TGTGCCAGCAGCCATGCGGGAGGGTCGTACGATGAGCAGTACTTC
CASSHAGGSYDEQYF
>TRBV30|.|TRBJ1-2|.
TGTGCCTGGAGTGTAACAGCATATGGCTACACCTTC
CAWSVTAYGYTF
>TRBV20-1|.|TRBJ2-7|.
TGCAGTGCTAGAGGTAGGATCGGCTACGAGCAGTACTTC
CSARGRIGYEQYF
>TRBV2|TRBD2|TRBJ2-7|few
TGTGCCAGCGTCCGGGGGGGAGTCACCGAGCAGTACTTC
CASVRGGVTEQYF